The entry below gives a single TCR beta chain sequence along with its context. As yet, its antigen is unknown. The CDR3 covers 16 residues. Germline V gene sequence: CDR1 MNHEY, CDR2 SMNVEV (reference sequence). J was trimmed by 4 bases and V by 4 bases; bases with no gene match: 9. This entry comes from a study of T cells in localized non-small cell lung cancer. The table came from immunoSEQ multiplex PCR; TCRdb's copy has only in-frame clones and leaves some out. The sample carries tens of thousands of clones, about 89% recorded once. Study-wide points: Of the tissues analyzed, uninvolved adjacent lung showed maximal T cell clonality, greater than tumor.

The gene calls are TRBV27 and TRBJ2-5; 10 bases fit TRBD1. This clonotype originated in a man between 40 and 70 years old with stage I lung adenocarcinoma. The specimen comprised peripheral blood, sampled before any cancer treatment. CDR3 sequence reads: CASSSGDRGAGETQYF. The CDR3 DNA is TGTGCCAGCAGTTCTGGGGACAGGGGTGCGGGAGAGACCCAGTACTTC.